This T cell receptor (beta chain) was observed in a study of CD8+CD57+ T cells in acquired aplastic anemia. Study-level background: Quantities of DNA derived from sorted CD4+ and CD8+ cells averaged around 3.2 ug.

This CDR3 region has 15 residues. V was shortened by 2 bases and J by 5 bases, with 16 bases between the two germline ends. The V gene's germline CDR1 is LNHDA and CDR2 SQIVND (reference sequence). By flow cytometry, patients selected for sequencing had shown an expansion of CD8+CD57+ cells. Patients, without exception, had severe acquired aplastic anemia. No patient had been given any therapy when blood was sampled. This clonotype has at least ten counts. Its antigen is unknown. The TCR beta profiling, which covered VDJ combination and CDR3 sequence, was carried out using genomic DNA as the template. Each CDR3 protein gets one entry after TCRdb re-called the reads with MiXCR. The data contain 150,000 to 200,000 distinct CDR3 sequences, around 48% of them singletons. Findings of the study overall: Patients were compared with controls for CD8+ Simpson's diversity, and no significant difference emerged.

This clonotype was obtained from a human donor with aplastic anemia. The sample was sorted CD4+, CD8+, or CD8+CD57+ T cells (not recorded which) from PBMCs. This rearrangement joins TRBV19 to TRBJ2-7; D is possibly TRBD2 (5 bases). The CDR3 loop reads CASSISRTRADEQYF. As DNA, the CDR3 is TGTGCCAGTAGTATATCCCGAACTAGGGCGGACGAGCAGTACTTC.